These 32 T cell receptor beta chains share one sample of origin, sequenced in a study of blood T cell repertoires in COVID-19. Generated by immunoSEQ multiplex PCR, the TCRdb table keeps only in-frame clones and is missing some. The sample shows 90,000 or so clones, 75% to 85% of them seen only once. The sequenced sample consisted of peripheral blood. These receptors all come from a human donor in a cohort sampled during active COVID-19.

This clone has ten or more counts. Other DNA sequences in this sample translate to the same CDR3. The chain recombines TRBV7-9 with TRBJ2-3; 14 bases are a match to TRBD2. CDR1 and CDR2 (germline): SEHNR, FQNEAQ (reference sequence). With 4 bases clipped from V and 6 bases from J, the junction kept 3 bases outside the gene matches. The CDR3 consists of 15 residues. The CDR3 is CASSSRTSGRDTQYF. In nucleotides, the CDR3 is TGTGCCAGCAGCTCAAGGACTAGCGGGAGGGATACGCAGTATTTT.

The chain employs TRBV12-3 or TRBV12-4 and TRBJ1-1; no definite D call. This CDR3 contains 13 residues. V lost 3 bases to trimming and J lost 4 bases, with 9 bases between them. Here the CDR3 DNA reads TGTGCCAGCAGTTTTTTACCTACCACTGAAGCTTTCTTT. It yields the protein CASSFLPTTEAFF.

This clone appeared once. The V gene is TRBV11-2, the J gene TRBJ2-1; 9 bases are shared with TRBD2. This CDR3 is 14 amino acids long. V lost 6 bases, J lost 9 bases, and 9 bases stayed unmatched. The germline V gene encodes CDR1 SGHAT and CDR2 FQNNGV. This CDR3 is CASSFAGGPSEQFF. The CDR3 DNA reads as TGTGCCAGCAGTTTCGCGGGAGGGCCCAGTGAGCAGTTCTTC.

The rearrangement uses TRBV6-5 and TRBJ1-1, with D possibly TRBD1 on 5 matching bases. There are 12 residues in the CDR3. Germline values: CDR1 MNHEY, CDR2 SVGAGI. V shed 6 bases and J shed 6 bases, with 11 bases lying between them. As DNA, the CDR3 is TGTGCCAGCAGAGTGGGGGGGGCTGAAGCTTTCTTT. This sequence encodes CASRVGGAEAFF.

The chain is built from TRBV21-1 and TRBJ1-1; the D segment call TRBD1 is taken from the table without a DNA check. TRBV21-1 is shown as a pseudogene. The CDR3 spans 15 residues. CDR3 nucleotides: TGTGCCAGCAGCAATAATGACAGGGACTCCACTGAAGCTTTCTTT. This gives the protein CASSNNDRDSTEAFF.

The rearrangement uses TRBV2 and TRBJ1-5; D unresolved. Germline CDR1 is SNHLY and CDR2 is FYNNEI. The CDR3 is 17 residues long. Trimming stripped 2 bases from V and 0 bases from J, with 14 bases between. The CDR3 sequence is CASSEILGSNSNQPQHF. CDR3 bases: TGTGCCAGCAGTGAAATCTTGGGGAGTAATAGCAATCAGCCCCAGCATTTT. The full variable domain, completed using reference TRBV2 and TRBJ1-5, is EPEVTQTPSHQVTQMGQEVILRCVPISNHLYFYWYRQILGQKVEFLVSFYNNEISEKSEIFDDQFSVERPDGSNFTLKIRSTKLEDSAMYFCASSEILGSNSNQPQHFGDGTRLSIL.

CDR3 nucleotides: TGTGCCAGCAACGACAGGAGCTCCTATAATTCACCCCTCCACTTT. This codes for CASNDRSSYNSPLHF. The chain joins TRBV2 to TRBJ1-6, with D perhaps matching TRBD1 (6 bases). This CDR3 contains 15 residues. V shed 7 bases and J shed 0 bases, with 10 bases lying between them. Per germline, CDR1 SNHLY and CDR2 FYNNEI.

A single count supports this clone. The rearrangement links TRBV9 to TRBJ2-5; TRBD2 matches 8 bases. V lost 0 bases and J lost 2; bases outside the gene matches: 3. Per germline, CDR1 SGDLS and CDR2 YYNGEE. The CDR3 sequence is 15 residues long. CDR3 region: CASSVATSGQETQYF. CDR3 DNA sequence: TGTGCCAGCAGCGTAGCTACTAGCGGACAAGAGACCCAGTACTTC. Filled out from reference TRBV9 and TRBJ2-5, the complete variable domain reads DSGVTQTPKHLITATGQRVTLRCSPRSGDLSVYWYQQSLDQGLQFLIQYYNGEERAKGNILERFSAQQFPDLHSELNLSSLELGDSALYFCASSVATSGQETQYFGPGTRLLVL.

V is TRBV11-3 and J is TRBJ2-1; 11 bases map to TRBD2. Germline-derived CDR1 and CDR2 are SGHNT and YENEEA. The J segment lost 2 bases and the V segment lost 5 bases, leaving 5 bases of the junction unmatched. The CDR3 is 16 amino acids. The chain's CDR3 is CASSQGTSGTYNEQFF. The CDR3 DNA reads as TGTGCCAGCAGCCAAGGGACTAGCGGAACCTACAATGAGCAGTTCTTC.

This CDR3 is CASSEESSGLYEQYF. The CDR3 nucleotides read TGTGCCAGCAGTGAGGAATCTAGCGGGCTGTACGAGCAGTACTTC. The V gene is TRBV2, the J gene TRBJ2-7, with 8 bases aligning to TRBD2. The CDR3 has 15 residues. Germline V gives CDR1 SNHLY, CDR2 FYNNEI. After removal of 3 bases from V and 4 bases from J, the junction contained 8 bases not matched to a gene.

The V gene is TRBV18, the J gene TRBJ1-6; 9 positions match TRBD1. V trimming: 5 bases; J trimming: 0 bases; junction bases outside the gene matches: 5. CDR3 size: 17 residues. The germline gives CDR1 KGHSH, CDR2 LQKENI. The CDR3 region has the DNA TGTGCCAGCTCAATCGACAGGGGGAGCTCCTATAATTCACCCCTCCACTTT. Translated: CASSIDRGSSYNSPLHF.

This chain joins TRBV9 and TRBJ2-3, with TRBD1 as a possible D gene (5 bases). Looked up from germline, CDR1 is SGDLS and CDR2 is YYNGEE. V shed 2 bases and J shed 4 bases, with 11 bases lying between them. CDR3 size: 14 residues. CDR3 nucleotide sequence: TGTGCCAGCAGCGTCAGGGTTGGCCCAGATACGCAGTATTTT. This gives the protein CASSVRVGPDTQYF.

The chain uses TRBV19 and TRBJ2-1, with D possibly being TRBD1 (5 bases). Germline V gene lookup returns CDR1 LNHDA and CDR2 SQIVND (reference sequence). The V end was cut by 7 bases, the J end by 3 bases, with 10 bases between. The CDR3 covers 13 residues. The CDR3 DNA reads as TGTGCCAGTAATCAGGGAAACTACAATGAGCAGTTCTTC. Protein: CASNQGNYNEQFF.

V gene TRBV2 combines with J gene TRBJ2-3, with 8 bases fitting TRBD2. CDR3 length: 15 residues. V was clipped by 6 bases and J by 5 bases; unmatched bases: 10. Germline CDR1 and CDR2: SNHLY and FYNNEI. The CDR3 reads CASSRERGFGDTQYF. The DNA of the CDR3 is TGTGCCAGCAGCCGGGAGCGGGGGTTCGGAGATACGCAGTATTTT.

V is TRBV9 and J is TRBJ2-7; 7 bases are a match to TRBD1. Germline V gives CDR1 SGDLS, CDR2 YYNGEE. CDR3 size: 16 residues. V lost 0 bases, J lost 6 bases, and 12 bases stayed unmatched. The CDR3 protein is CASSVAATGNSFEQYF. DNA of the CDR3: TGTGCCAGCAGCGTAGCGGCGACAGGGAATAGCTTCGAGCAGTACTTC.

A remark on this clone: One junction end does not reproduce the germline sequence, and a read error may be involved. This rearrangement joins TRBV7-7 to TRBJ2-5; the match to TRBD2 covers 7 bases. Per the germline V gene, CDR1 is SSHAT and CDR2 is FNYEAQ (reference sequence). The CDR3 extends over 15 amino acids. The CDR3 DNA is TGTGCTAGCAGCCCGGGTAGCGGGTTGGTAGAGACCCAGTACTTC. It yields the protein CASSPGSGLVETQYF.

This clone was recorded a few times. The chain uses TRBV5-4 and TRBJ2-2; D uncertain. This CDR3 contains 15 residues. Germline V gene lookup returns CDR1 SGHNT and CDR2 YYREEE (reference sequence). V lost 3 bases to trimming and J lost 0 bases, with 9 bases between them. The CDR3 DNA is TGTGCCAGCAGCTCAGAAGTGGCGAACACCGGGGAGCTGTTTTTT. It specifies CASSSEVANTGELFF.

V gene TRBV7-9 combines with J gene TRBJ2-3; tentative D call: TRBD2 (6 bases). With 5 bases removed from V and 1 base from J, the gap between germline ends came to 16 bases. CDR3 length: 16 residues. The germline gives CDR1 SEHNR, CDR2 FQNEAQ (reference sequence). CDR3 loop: CASSPSGRPGTDTQYF. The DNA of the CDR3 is TGTGCCAGCAGCCCCTCGGGGAGGCCGGGCACAGATACGCAGTATTTT. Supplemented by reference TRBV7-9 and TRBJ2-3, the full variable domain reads DTGVSQNPRHKITKRGQNVTFRCDPISEHNRLYWYRQTLGQGPEFLTYFQNEAQLEKSRLLSDRFSAERPKGSFSTLEIQRTEQGDSAMYLCASSPSGRPGTDTQYFGPGTRLTVL.

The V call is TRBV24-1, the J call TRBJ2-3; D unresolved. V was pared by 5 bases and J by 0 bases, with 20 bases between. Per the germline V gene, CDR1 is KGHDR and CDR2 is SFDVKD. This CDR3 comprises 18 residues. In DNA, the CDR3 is TGTGCCACCAGTGGCGCAACCACGCTCGGTGCGAGCACAGATACGCAGTATTTT. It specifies CATSGATTLGASTDTQYF.

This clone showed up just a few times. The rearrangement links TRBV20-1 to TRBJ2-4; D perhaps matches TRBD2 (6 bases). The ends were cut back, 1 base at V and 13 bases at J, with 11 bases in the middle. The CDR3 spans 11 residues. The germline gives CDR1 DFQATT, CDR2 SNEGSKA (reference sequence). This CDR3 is CSARVGGRQYF. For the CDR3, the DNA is TGCAGTGCTAGAGTCGGAGGGAGACAGTACTTC.

The CDR3 nucleotides are TGTGCCAGCATGTCCGGTCTGGCGGGAGTAGGGACAGATACGCAGTATTTT. It encodes CASMSGLAGVGTDTQYF. The chain links TRBV28 to TRBJ2-3, with 7 positions matching TRBD2. V was pared by 7 bases and J by 3 bases, with 16 bases of the junction left unmatched. Germline CDR1 MDHEN, CDR2 SYDVKM. The CDR3 has 17 residues.

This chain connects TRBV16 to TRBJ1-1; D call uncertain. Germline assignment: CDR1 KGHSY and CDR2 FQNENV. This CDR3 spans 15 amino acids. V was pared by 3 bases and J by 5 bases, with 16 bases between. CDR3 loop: CASSHQGPTGTEAFF. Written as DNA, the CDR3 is TGTGCCAGCAGCCACCAAGGCCCTACGGGGACTGAAGCTTTCTTT.

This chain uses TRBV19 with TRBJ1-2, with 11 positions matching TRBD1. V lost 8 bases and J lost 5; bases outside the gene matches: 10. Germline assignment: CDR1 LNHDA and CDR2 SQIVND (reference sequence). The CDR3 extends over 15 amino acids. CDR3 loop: CASGRTGGALYGYTF. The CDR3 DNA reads TGTGCCAGTGGCCGGACAGGGGGCGCGTTGTATGGCTACACCTTC.

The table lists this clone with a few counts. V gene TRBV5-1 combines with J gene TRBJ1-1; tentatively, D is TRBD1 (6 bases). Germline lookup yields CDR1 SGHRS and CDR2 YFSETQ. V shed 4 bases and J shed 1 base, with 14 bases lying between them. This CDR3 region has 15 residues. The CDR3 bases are TGCGCCAGCAGCCGCATAGTACAGGGGAACACTGAAGCTTTCTTT. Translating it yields CASSRIVQGNTEAFF.

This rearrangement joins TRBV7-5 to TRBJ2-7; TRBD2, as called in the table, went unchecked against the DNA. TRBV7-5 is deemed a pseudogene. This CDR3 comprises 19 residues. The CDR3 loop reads CARSVTPSSSGTKSYEQYF. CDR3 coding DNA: TGTGCCAGAAGCGTTACCCCCTCGAGTAGCGGCACGAAATCCTACGAGCAGTACTTC.

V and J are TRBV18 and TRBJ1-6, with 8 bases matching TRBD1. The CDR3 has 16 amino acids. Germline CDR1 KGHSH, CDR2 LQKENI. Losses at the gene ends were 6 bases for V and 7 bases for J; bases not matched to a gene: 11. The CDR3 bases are TGTGCCAGCTCGCGGGACAGGCTGAACACAAATTCACCCCTCCACTTT. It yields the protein CASSRDRLNTNSPLHF.

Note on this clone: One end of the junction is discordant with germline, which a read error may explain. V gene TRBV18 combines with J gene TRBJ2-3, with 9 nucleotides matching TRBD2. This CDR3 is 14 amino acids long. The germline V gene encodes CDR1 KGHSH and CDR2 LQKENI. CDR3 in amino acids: CASSPSGSKDTQYF. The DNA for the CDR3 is TGTGCCAGCTCACCTAGCGGGAGCAAAGATACGCAGTATTTT.

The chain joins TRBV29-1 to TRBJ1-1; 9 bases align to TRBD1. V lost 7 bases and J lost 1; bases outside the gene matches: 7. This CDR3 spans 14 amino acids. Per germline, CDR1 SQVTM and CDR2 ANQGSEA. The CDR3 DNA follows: TGCAGCGCCCCAAGGGGACAGGGGAACACTGAAGCTTTCTTT. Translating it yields CSAPRGQGNTEAFF.

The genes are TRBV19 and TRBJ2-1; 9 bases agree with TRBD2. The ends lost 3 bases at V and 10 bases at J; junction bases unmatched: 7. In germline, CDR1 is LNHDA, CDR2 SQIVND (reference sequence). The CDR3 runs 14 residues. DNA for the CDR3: TGTGCCAGTAGTATGGCTAGCGGGGTCGGGGAGCAGTTCTTC. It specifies CASSMASGVGEQFF.

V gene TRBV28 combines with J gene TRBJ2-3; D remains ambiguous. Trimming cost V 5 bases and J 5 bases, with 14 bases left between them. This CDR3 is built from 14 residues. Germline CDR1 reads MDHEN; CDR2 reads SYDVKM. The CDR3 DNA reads TGTGCCAGCAGTCCCCCTAGAGCTGGAGATACGCAGTATTTT. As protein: CASSPPRAGDTQYF.

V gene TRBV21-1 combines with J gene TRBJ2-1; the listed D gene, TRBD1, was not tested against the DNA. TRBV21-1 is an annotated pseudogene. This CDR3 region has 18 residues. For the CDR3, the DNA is TGTGCCAGCAGCAACCCACCTCCCGGACAGGGGGTGGTCTATGAGCAGTTCTTC. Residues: CASSNPPPGQGVVYEQFF.

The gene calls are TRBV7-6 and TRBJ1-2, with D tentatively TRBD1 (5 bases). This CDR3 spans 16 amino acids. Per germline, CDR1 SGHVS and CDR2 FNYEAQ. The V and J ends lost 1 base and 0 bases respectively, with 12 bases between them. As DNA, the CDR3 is TGTGCCAGCAGCTTAGTTGGGGGGTCCCCTAACTATGGCTACACCTTC. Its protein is CASSLVGGSPNYGYTF.